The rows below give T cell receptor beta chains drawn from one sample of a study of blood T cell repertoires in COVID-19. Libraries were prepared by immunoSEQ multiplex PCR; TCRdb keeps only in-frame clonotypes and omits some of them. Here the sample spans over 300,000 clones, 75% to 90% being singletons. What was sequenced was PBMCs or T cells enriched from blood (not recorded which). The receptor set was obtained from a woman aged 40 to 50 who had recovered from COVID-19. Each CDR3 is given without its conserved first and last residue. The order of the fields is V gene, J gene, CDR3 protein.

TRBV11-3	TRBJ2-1	ASSLGLADYNEQF
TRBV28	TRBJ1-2	ASIPATGSYGYT
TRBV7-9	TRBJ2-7	ASSLGQSSYEQY
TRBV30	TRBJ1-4	AWSAQDRGSVRVSEKLF
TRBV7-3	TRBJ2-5	ASSTTVEETQY
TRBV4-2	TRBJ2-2	ASSRTGTRETGELF
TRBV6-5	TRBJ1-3	ASSYWGEGNTIY
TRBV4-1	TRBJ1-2	ASSRENYGYT
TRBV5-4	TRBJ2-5	ASSLIGLAGMETQY
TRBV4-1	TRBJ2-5	ASSQVGTSGRASTETQY
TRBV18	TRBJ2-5	ASSPRLLAGGVQKTQY
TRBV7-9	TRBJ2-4	ASSPPGTSGGSKNIQY
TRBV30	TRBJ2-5	AWSPLLGGETQY
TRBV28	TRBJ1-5	ASRGLNQPQH
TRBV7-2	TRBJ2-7	ASRSSSGVSYEQY
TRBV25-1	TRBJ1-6	ASSDTGTEDSPLH
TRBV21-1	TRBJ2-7	ASSKYRGSYEQY
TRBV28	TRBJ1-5	ASSSQTVFDSNQPQH
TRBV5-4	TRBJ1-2	ASSLAGRGGPNYGYT